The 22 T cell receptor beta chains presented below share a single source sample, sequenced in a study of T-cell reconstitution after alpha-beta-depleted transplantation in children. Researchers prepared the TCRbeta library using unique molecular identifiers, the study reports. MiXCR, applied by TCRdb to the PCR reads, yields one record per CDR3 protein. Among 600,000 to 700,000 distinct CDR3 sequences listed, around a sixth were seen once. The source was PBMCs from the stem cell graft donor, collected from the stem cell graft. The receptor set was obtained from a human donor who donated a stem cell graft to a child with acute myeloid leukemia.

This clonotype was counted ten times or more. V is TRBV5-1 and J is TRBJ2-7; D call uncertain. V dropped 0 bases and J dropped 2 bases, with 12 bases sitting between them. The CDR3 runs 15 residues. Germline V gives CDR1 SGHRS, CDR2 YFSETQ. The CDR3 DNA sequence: TGCGCCAGCAGCTTGGGGCGAGACAATCCCTACGAGCAGTACTTC. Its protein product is CASSLGRDNPYEQYF.

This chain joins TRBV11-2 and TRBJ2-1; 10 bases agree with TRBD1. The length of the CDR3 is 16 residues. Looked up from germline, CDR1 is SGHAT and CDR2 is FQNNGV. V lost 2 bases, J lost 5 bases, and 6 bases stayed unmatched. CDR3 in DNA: TGTGCCAGCAGCTTATCGGGGACAGGGGTGAACAATGAGCAGTTCTTC. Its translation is CASSLSGTGVNNEQFF. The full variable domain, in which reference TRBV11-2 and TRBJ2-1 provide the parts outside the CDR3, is EAGVAQSPRYKIIEKRQSVAFWCNPISGHATLYWYQQILGQGPKLLIQFQNNGVVDDSQLPKDRFSAERLKGVDSTLKIQPAKLEDSAVYLCASSLSGTGVNNEQFFGPGTRLTVL.

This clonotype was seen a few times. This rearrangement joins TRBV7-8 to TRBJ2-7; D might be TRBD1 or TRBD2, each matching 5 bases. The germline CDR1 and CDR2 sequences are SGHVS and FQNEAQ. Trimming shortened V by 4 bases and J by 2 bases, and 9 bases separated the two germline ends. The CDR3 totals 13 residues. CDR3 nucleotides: TGTGCCAGCAGCTGGGACGGGACCTACGAGCAGTACTTC. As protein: CASSWDGTYEQYF.

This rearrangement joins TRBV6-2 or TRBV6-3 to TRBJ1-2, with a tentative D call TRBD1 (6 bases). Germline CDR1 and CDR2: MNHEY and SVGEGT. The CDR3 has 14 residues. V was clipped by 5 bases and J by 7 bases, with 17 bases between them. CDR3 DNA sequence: TGTGCCAGCAGTGACCGGGACACGGGCACTGGCTACACCTTC. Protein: CASSDRDTGTGYTF.

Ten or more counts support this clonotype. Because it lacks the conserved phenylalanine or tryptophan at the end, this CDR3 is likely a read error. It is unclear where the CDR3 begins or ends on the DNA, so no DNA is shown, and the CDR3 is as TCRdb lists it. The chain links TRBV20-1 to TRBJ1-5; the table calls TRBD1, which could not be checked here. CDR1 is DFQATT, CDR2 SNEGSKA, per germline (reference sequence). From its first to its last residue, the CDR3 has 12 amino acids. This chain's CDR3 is CSARDRQGGFGV.

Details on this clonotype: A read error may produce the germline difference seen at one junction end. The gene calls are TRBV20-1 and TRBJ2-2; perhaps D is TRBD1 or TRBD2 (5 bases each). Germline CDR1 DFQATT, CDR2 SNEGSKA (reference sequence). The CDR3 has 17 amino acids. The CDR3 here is CCARDKRGAANTGELFF. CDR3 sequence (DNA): TGCTGTGCTAGAGATAAGAGGGGCGCGGCGAACACCGGGGAGCTGTTTTTT.

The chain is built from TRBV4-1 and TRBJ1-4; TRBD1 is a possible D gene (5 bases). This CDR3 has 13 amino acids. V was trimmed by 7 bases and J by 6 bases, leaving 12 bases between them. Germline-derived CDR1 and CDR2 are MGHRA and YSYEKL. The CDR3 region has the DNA TGCGCCAGCATGGCAGGAGGGGATGAAAAACTGTTTTTT. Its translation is CASMAGGDEKLFF.

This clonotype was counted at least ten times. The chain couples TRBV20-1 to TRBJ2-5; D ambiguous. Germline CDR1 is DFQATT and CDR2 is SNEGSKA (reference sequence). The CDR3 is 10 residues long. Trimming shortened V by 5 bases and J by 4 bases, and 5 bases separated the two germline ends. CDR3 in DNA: TGCAGTGCTCACCTAGAGACCCAGTACTTC. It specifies CSAHLETQYF.

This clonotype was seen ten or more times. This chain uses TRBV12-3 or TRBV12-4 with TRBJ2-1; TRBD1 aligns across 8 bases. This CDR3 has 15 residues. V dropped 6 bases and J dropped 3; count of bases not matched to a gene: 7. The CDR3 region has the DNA TGTGCCAGCAGCTTACCGGGACAGGTCTACAATGAGCAGTTCTTC. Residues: CASSLPGQVYNEQFF.

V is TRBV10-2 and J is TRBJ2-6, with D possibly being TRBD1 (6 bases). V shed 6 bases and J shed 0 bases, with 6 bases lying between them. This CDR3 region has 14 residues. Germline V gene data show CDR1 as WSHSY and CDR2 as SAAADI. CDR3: CASRGGSGANVLTF. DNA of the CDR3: TGCGCCAGCAGAGGGGGCTCTGGGGCCAACGTCCTGACTTTC.

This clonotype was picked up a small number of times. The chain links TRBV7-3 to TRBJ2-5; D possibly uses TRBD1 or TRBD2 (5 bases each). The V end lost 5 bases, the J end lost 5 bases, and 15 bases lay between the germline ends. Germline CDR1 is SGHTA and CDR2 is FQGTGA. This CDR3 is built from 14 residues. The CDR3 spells CASSVGTKKETQYF. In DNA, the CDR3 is TGTGCCAGCAGCGTCGGGACGAAAAAGGAGACCCAGTACTTC.

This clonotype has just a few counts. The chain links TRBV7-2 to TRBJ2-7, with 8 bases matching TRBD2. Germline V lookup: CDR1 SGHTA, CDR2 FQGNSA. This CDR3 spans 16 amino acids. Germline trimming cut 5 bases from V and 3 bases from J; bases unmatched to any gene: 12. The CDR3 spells CASSPAGGGPYYEQYF. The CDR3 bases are TGTGCCAGCAGCCCCGCTGGCGGGGGGCCGTACTACGAGCAGTACTTC. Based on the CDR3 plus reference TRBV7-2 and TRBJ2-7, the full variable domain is GAGVSQSPSNKVTEKGKDVELRCDPISGHTALYWYRQSLGQGLEFLIYFQGNSAPDKSGLPSDRFSAERTGGSVSTLTIQRTQQEDSAVYLCASSPAGGGPYYEQYFGPGTRLTVT.

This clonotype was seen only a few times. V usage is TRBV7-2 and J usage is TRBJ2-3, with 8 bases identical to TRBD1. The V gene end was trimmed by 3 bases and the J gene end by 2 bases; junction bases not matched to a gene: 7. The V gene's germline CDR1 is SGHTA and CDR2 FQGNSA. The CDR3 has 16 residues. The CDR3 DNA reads TGTGCCAGCAGCTTCAGGGGGCGGACGAACACAGATACGCAGTATTTT. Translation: CASSFRGRTNTDTQYF.

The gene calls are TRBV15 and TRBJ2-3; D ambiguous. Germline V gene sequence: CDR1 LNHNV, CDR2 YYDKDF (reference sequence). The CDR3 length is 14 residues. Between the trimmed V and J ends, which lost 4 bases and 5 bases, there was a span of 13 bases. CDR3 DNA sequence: TGTGCCACCAGCACGAGGAGATCTGGAGATACGCAGTATTTT. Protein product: CATSTRRSGDTQYF.

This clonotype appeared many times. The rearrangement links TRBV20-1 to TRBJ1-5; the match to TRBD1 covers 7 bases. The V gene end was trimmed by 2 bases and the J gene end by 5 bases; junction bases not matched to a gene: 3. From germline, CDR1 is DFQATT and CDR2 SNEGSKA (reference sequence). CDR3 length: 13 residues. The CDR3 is CSARTTGDQPQHF. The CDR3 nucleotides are TGCAGTGCTAGAACTACAGGGGATCAGCCCCAGCATTTT.

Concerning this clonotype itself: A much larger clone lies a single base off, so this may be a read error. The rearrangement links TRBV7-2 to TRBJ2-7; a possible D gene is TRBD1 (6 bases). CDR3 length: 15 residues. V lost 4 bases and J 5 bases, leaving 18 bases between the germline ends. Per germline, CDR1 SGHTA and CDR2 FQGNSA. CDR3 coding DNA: TGTGCCAGCAGCTCCAACACAGGGCAATCCCACGAGCAGTACTTC. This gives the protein CASSSNTGQSHEQYF.

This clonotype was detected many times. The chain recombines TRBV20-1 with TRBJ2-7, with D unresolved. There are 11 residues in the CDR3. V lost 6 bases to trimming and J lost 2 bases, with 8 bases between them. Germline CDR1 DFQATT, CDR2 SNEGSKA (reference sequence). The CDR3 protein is CSAPFAYEQYF. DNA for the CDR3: TGCAGTGCCCCTTTCGCCTACGAGCAGTACTTC.

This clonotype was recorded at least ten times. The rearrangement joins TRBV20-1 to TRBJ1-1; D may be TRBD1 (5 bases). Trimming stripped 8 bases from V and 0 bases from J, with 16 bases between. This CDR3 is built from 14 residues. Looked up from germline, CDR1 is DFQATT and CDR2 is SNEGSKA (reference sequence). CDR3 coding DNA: TGCAGTACCGTAGGGCAGGGAGTGAACACTGAAGCTTTCTTT. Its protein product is CSTVGQGVNTEAFF.

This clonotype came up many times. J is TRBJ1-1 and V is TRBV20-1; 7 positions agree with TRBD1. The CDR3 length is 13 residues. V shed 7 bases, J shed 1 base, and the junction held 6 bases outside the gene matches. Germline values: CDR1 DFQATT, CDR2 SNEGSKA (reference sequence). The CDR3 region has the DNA TGCAGTGGCCCGGGACAGCGGAACACTGAAGCTTTCTTT. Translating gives CSGPGQRNTEAFF.

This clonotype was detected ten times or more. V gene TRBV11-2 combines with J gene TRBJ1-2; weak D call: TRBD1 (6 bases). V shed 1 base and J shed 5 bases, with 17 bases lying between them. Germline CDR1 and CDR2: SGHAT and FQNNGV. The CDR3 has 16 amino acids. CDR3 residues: CASSLGPGAQGYGYTF. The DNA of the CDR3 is TGTGCCAGCAGCTTAGGTCCAGGGGCCCAAGGGTATGGCTACACCTTC.

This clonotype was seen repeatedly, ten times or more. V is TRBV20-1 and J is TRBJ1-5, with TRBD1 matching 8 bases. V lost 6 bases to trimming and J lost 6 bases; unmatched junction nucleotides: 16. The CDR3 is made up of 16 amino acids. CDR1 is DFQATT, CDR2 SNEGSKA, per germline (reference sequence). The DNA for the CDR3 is TGCAGTGCAACTGCCGGGACAGGATTTGGTAGTCAGCCCCAGCATTTT. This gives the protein CSATAGTGFGSQPQHF.

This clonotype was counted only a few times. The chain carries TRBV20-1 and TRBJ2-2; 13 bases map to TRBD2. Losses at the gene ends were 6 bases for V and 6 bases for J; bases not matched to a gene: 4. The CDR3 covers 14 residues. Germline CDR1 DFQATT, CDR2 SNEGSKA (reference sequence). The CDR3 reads CSAQLAGGPGELFF. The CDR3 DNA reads TGCAGTGCCCAACTAGCGGGGGGGCCCGGGGAGCTGTTTTTT.